The source of this T cell receptor (beta chain) is a study of T cell repertoires in cytomegalovirus infection. TCRdb redid the calling of the reads with MiXCR, one entry per CDR3 protein. Of around 530,000 distinct CDR3 sequences listed, about 30% are singletons. There are 16 residues in the CDR3. Germline V gives CDR1 SEHNR, CDR2 FQNEAQ (reference sequence). Trimming at V came to 2 bases and at J to 11 bases, leaving 13 bases not matched to a gene. There are a few counts of this clonotype. Sequencing used PBMCs. This receptor was identified in a human donor in good health (CMV status not recorded). Some clones in this sample may be carry-over from other donors' samples. V and J are TRBV7-9 and TRBJ1-1; 11 nucleotides line up with TRBD1. CDR3: CASSLIPGTGGIGAFF. The CDR3 DNA is TGTGCCAGCAGCTTAATTCCCGGGACAGGGGGTATTGGGGCTTTCTTT. Filled out from reference TRBV7-9 and TRBJ1-1, the complete variable domain reads DTGVSQNPRHKITKRGQNVTFRCDPISEHNRLYWYRQTLGQGPEFLTYFQNEAQLEKSRLLSDRFSAERPKGSFSTLEIQRTEQGDSAMYLCASSLIPGTGGIGAFFGQGTRLTVV.